A single sample is the source of the 2 T cell receptor beta chains below, sequenced in a study of shared T cell receptors in the human thymus. The protocol was immunoSEQ multiplex PCR, while the TCRdb copy is restricted to in-frame clones and leaves out a portion. The sample includes roughly 710,000 clones, 75% to 90% seen only once; the top ten take 0.0095% to 0.011%. In addition, the sample was reused for a study of human thymus T cells.

Sequenced: thymocytes. These TCRs come from a girl under three years old with a congenital heart defect.

This clone came up a few times. This sequence joins TRBV6-5 and TRBJ2-6; the D is unclear. V gave up 1 base and J gave up 0 bases, with 7 bases separating them. Germline-derived CDR1 and CDR2 are MNHEY and SVGAGI. This CDR3 has 16 residues. The CDR3 protein is CASSYWRLSGANVLTF. DNA for the CDR3: TGTGCCAGCAGTTACTGGAGACTCTCTGGGGCCAACGTCCTGACTTTC.

The chain carries TRBV5-1 and TRBJ2-4; 10 bases are shared with TRBD2. The germline V gene encodes CDR1 SGHRS and CDR2 YFSETQ. Trimming removed 4 bases from V and 0 bases from J; junction bases left unmatched: 22. The CDR3 consists of 22 residues. In DNA form, the CDR3 reads TGCGCCAGCAGCCCAAATATTAGCGGGGGGCTAGGTAACACACCAGCCAAAAACATTCAGTACTTC. It specifies CASSPNISGGLGNTPAKNIQYF.